This record covers a single TCR beta chain. V was cut by 2 bases and J by 6 bases, with 18 bases left in between. The CDR3 is 16 amino acids. CDR1 and CDR2 (germline): SEHNR, FQNEAQ (reference sequence). Some clones are missing from TCRdb's copy, which holds only in-frame ones; the method was immunoSEQ multiplex PCR. The sample consists of some 410,000 clones, around 90% of them appearing once. The data originate from a study of control samples from healthy donors and cancer patients. The material sequenced was PBMCs. The TCR sequence derives from a middle-aged man with head and neck cancer. The gene calls are TRBV7-9 and TRBJ2-3; D perhaps matches TRBD2 (6 bases). In nucleotides, the CDR3 is TGTGCCAGCAGCTTACCCCCCTTGGGGGGTGGGGATACGCAGTATTTT. Translating it yields CASSLPPLGGGDTQYF.